This record looks at one TCR beta chain sequence and its context. These data are taken from a study of T-cell memory formation after mild COVID-19. Whole-study context: Largely, the TCR clusters proved donor specific.

The CDR3 runs to 14 residues. J lost 6 bases, V lost 2 bases, and 5 bases had no gene match. Germline V gene data show CDR1 as MNHEY and CDR2 as SVGAGI. TCRdb redid the calling of the 5' RACE reads with MiXCR, one entry per CDR3 protein. Of 300,000 to 400,000 distinct CDR3 sequences listed, 25% to 30% are singletons. The TCR sequence derives from an adult woman who had mild COVID-19 (a few samples of this study predate the infection). Cell type and time point are not known. The gene calls are TRBV6-5 and TRBJ1-1; 8 bases line up with TRBD1. The sample taken for sequencing was PBMCs or a T cell subset sorted from them (not recorded which). As DNA, the CDR3 is TGTGCCAGCAGTTACCGGACAGGGTTCCCTGAAGCTTTCTTT. Translating gives CASSYRTGFPEAFF.